These 5 T cell receptor beta chains were all obtained from the same sample, sequenced in a study of blood T cell repertoires in COVID-19. Produced via immunoSEQ multiplex PCR; TCRdb's table is partial and in-frame only. The data hold about 59,000 clones, with around 88% observed a single time. Sequenced: peripheral blood. These receptors originate from a woman older than 75 with active COVID-19.

The V and J genes are TRBV7-9 and TRBJ2-2; 12 positions match TRBD1. This CDR3 has 15 residues. J lost 7 bases, V lost 6 bases, and 6 bases had no gene match. The V gene's germline CDR1 is SEHNR and CDR2 FQNEAQ (reference sequence). In nucleotides, the CDR3 is TGTGCCAGCAGACCGGGACAGGGGGCTCACGGGGAGCTGTTTTTT. As protein: CASRPGQGAHGELFF. Full variable domain (missing parts from reference TRBV7-9 and TRBJ2-2): DTGVSQNPRHKITKRGQNVTFRCDPISEHNRLYWYRQTLGQGPEFLTYFQNEAQLEKSRLLSDRFSAERPKGSFSTLEIQRTEQGDSAMYLCASRPGQGAHGELFFGEGSRLTVL.

This chain uses TRBV5-6 with TRBJ2-3; tentatively, D is TRBD2 (7 bases). The CDR3 spans 16 residues. V gave up 5 bases and J gave up 4 bases, with 20 bases separating them. Germline CDR1 and CDR2: SGHDT and YYEEEE. CDR3 sequence reads: CASSPTGGALSDTQYF. The CDR3 bases are TGTGCCAGCAGTCCGACGGGGGGCGCCCTATCAGATACGCAGTATTTT. The variable domain in full, completed from reference TRBV5-6 and TRBJ2-3, reads DAGVTQSPTHLIKTRGQQVTLRCSPKSGHDTVSWYQQALGQGPQFIFQYYEEEERQRGNFPDRFSGHQFPNYSSELNVNALLLGDSALYLCASSPTGGALSDTQYFGPGTRLTVL.

The chain joins TRBV28 to TRBJ2-7; 8 nucleotides agree with TRBD2. The germline gives CDR1 MDHEN, CDR2 SYDVKM. After removal of 8 bases from V and 3 bases from J, the junction contained 6 bases not matched to a gene. The CDR3 covers 13 residues. As DNA, the CDR3 is TGTGCCAGCGGGGGACTAGTCCTCTACGAGCAGTACTTC. Translated, it gives CASGGLVLYEQYF. Filled out from reference TRBV28 and TRBJ2-7, the complete variable domain reads DVKVTQSSRYLVKRTGEKVFLECVQDMDHENMFWYRQDPGLGLRLIYFSYDVKMKEKGDIPEGYSVSREKKERFSLILESASTNQTSMYLCASGGLVLYEQYFGPGTRLTVT.

This rearrangement joins TRBV19 to TRBJ2-1; D is possibly TRBD1 (5 bases). Germline assignment: CDR1 LNHDA and CDR2 SQIVND (reference sequence). The V end was cut by 6 bases, the J end by 1 base, with 10 bases between. The CDR3 has 14 residues. The CDR3 DNA reads as TGTGCCAGTAGAAGGGCAGGGTCCTACAATGAGCAGTTCTTC. Amino acid sequence: CASRRAGSYNEQFF.

The V and J genes are TRBV5-6 and TRBJ1-1; TRBD1 might be the D (5 bases). V lost 4 bases to trimming and J lost 3 bases, with 16 bases between them. CDR3 length: 15 amino acids. The germline CDR1 and CDR2 sequences are SGHDT and YYEEEE. CDR3 sequence: CASSLNQGRYTEAFF. As DNA, the CDR3 is TGTGCCAGCAGCCTTAATCAGGGAAGATACACTGAAGCTTTCTTT.